The next 23 T cell receptor beta chains were all read from a single sample in a study of beta chain features in type 1 diabetes (dated by TCRdb to between 2017 and 2018). The protocol used for the library was the immunoSEQ multiplex PCR assay. The High Capacity cDNA Reverse Transcription Kit was used to reverse transcribe all of the isolated RNA, meaning that expressed TCRB transcripts were what got sequenced. This immuneACCESS table, as held by TCRdb, lists in-frame sequences with V and J called but not all clones. Of the missing ones, under half trace to an unresolved V gene in checked studies; the others have no known cause. Across this sample there are some 140,000 clones, with about 9.2% seen only once. Around 0.7% of the sample belongs to the ten largest clones. Material: central memory CD4+ T cells from blood. These receptors all stem from a man aged 18-30 years in good health.

The sample holds a few counts of this clone. The V call is TRBV19, the J call TRBJ1-2, with TRBD1 matching over 7 bases. CDR3 length equals 15 residues. Trimming cost V 5 bases and J 5 bases; bases outside gene matches: 11. In germline, CDR1 is LNHDA, CDR2 SQIVND (reference sequence). CDR3 in DNA: TGTGCCAGTAGTGTACGACAGGGCGCTCCTTATGGCTACACCTTC. This codes for CASSVRQGAPYGYTF.

Only a few counts were recorded for this clone. This sequence joins TRBV5-6 and TRBJ1-2; D is undetermined. Trimming took 3 bases from V and 4 from J, leaving 7 bases between them. The germline gives CDR1 SGHDT, CDR2 YYEEEE. CDR3 length: 12 amino acids. Here the CDR3 DNA reads TGTGCCAGCAGCTCGCGGAGCTATGGCTACACCTTC. It translates to CASSSRSYGYTF.

The rearrangement joins TRBV14 to TRBJ2-5; a weak D match, TRBD2 (6 bases). Trimming took off 2 bases at V and 1 base at J, with 20 bases between the two ends. Germline CDR1 is SGHDN and CDR2 is FVKESK. CDR3 length equals 18 residues. The CDR3 here is CASSQMTSGRGSQETQYF. The CDR3 DNA reads TGTGCCAGCAGCCAAATGACCTCTGGACGGGGGAGCCAAGAGACCCAGTACTTC.

The chain couples TRBV7-9 to TRBJ2-4; 11 bases are a match to TRBD1. This CDR3 spans 15 amino acids. Germline V gene lookup returns CDR1 SEHNR and CDR2 FQNEAQ (reference sequence). The ends lost 4 bases at V and 7 bases at J; junction bases unmatched: 6. CDR3 region: CASSYGQGAGNIQYF. CDR3 DNA: TGTGCCAGCAGCTACGGACAGGGGGCGGGCAACATTCAGTACTTC.

This clone has more than one count but fewer than ten. The chain recombines TRBV9 with TRBJ1-3; possible D gene TRBD1, 5 bases. CDR3 length: 14 residues. Trimming shortened V by 3 bases and J by 2 bases, and 9 bases separated the two germline ends. Germline V CDR1 and CDR2: SGDLS, YYNGEE. CDR3 nucleotide sequence: TGTGCCAGCAGCGCGGGGGAGGCTGGAAACACCATATATTTT. Amino acid sequence: CASSAGEAGNTIYF.

The chain employs TRBV5-1 and TRBJ2-7; D is unclear. Trimming cost V 4 bases and J 4 bases, with 12 bases left between them. Per the germline V gene, CDR1 is SGHRS and CDR2 is YFSETQ. This CDR3 is built from 13 residues. The CDR3 nucleotides are TGCGCCAGCAGCATTCAGGTAACTTACGAGCAGTACTTC. Translating gives CASSIQVTYEQYF.

There are a few counts of this clone. The gene calls are TRBV5-1 and TRBJ1-1, with 7 nucleotides matching TRBD1. Trimming at V came to 4 bases and at J to 3 bases, leaving 12 bases not matched to a gene. The CDR3 is made up of 16 amino acids. CDR1 is SGHRS, CDR2 YFSETQ, per germline. The CDR3 DNA follows: TGCGCCAGCAGCCCGGGGGCGCCGGGACAGTACACTGAAGCTTTCTTT. This encodes CASSPGAPGQYTEAFF.

A few counts support this clone. The rearrangement joins TRBV4-3 to TRBJ1-5; 11 bases agree with TRBD1. This CDR3 is 16 amino acids long. J lost 6 bases, V lost 0 bases, and 4 bases had no gene match. The germline V gene encodes CDR1 LGHNA and CDR2 YSLEER. DNA for the CDR3: TGCGCCAGCAGCCAAGATGCCGGGACAGGGGGTCAGCCCCAGCATTTT. It translates to CASSQDAGTGGQPQHF.

This clone was recorded many times. The V gene is TRBV6-5, the J gene TRBJ2-7; D call uncertain. The CDR3 spans 14 residues. Germline lookup yields CDR1 MNHEY and CDR2 SVGAGI. V lost 6 bases and J lost 5, with 17 bases in between. The CDR3 loop reads CASSDRWQSDEQYF. CDR3 coding DNA: TGTGCCAGCAGCGACCGATGGCAGAGCGACGAGCAGTACTTC.

The chain carries TRBV10-2 and TRBJ1-5, with D hard to call. CDR3 size: 14 residues. In germline, CDR1 is WSHSY, CDR2 SAAADI. Trimming took 0 bases from V and 7 from J, leaving 10 bases between them. This chain's CDR3 is CASSESNPLQPQHF. The CDR3 coding sequence is TGCGCCAGCAGTGAGTCAAATCCCCTCCAGCCCCAGCATTTT.

This clone appeared many times. The chain combines TRBV25-1 with TRBJ2-7; D might be TRBD1 (6 bases). CDR3 length equals 13 residues. Germline CDR1 and CDR2: MGHDK and SYGVNS. V lost 6 bases and J lost 6, with 15 bases in between. The CDR3 sequence is CASRTGSAGEQYF. CDR3 nucleotide sequence: TGTGCCAGCAGGACAGGTTCGGCTGGCGAGCAGTACTTC.

This clone has only a few counts. The V call is TRBV4-2, the J call TRBJ1-1; TRBD1 agrees at 7 bases. The germline V gene encodes CDR1 LGHNA and CDR2 YNFKEQ. The V gene end was trimmed by 0 bases and the J gene end by 4 bases; junction bases not matched to a gene: 5. CDR3 length: 15 residues. In DNA form, the CDR3 reads TGTGCCAGCAGCCAAGATTTTGACAGGGCCACTGAAGCTTTCTTT. Translation: CASSQDFDRATEAFF.

V is TRBV7-2 and J is TRBJ2-7, with unresolved D. Germline values: CDR1 SGHTA, CDR2 FQGNSA. The CDR3 runs 14 residues. V was clipped by 5 bases and J by 4 bases, with 15 bases between them. CDR3 DNA sequence: TGTGCCAGCAGCCGCCTGTCGGGTATGTACGAGCAGTACTTC. It codes for CASSRLSGMYEQYF.

The genes are TRBV5-6 and TRBJ1-4; D call uncertain. The germline gives CDR1 SGHDT, CDR2 YYEEEE. The CDR3 sequence is 13 residues long. Trimming pared 0 bases from V and 5 bases from J, leaving 5 bases between. The CDR3 DNA reads as TGTGCCAGCAGCTTGGCCCGGAATGAAAAACTGTTTTTT. It is translated as CASSLARNEKLFF.

The V gene is TRBV11-2, the J gene TRBJ2-2, with D tentatively TRBD1 (6 bases). The CDR3 covers 13 residues. Germline CDR1 SGHAT, CDR2 FQNNGV. The germline V and J ends were trimmed by 4 bases and 9 bases, with 12 bases remaining between them. This CDR3 reads CASSSDRFRELFF. CDR3 DNA sequence: TGTGCCAGCAGCTCCGACAGGTTTCGGGAGCTGTTTTTT.

The chain has TRBV5-8 and TRBJ2-1, with 8 positions matching TRBD2. The CDR3 sequence is 16 residues long. V gave up 3 bases and J gave up 4 bases; unmatched junction bases: 9. CDR1 SGHTS and CDR2 YDEGEE come from the germline V gene. The CDR3 spells CASSYGPGLGYNEQFF. CDR3 nucleotides: TGTGCCAGCAGCTATGGACCGGGACTAGGGTACAATGAGCAGTTCTTC.

This clone was observed a handful of times. This chain uses TRBV7-2 with TRBJ2-3; 10 bases fit TRBD2. Trimming removed 4 bases from V and 4 bases from J; junction bases left unmatched: 8. The CDR3 sequence is 16 residues long. The germline V gene has CDR1 SGHTA and CDR2 FQGNSA. This chain's CDR3 is CASSSSSGGGADTQYF. The CDR3 bases are TGTGCCAGCAGCTCCTCTAGCGGGGGCGGGGCAGATACGCAGTATTTT.

The chain uses TRBV7-6 and TRBJ1-5; 7 nucleotides agree with TRBD1. The junction had 4 bases not matched to a gene; V was cut back by 2 bases and J by 3 bases. CDR1 SGHVS and CDR2 FNYEAQ come from the germline V gene. CDR3 length: 15 residues. CDR3 amino acids: CASSLFDRDNQPQHF. Written as DNA, the CDR3 is TGTGCCAGCAGCTTATTCGACAGGGACAATCAGCCCCAGCATTTT.

The gene calls are TRBV19 and TRBJ2-7, with TRBD1 as a possible D gene (6 bases). Trimming took 3 bases from V and 2 from J, leaving 20 bases between them. The germline V gene has CDR1 LNHDA and CDR2 SQIVND (reference sequence). CDR3 length equals 17 residues. CDR3 bases: TGTGCCAGTAGTATCAACCAGGGGACCACCCCCCCCTACGAGCAGTACTTC. Its protein product is CASSINQGTTPPYEQYF.

The genes are TRBV18 and TRBJ2-7; a possible D gene is TRBD2 (7 bases). V dropped 5 bases and J dropped 1 base, with 18 bases sitting between them. The CDR3 has 16 amino acids. Germline CDR1 and CDR2: KGHSH and LQKENI. CDR3 DNA: TGTGCCAGCTCAGCACTTGGTGCGGGGGCGTCCTACGAGCAGTACTTC. Amino acid sequence: CASSALGAGASYEQYF.

This clone was counted between two and nine times. This sequence joins TRBV4-3 and TRBJ1-2; D perhaps matches TRBD1 (6 bases). The CDR3 consists of 15 residues. The ends were cut back, 0 bases at V and 2 bases at J, with 10 bases in the middle. Per the germline V gene, CDR1 is LGHNA and CDR2 is YSLEER. CDR3 protein: CASSQELQGNYGYTF. DNA of the CDR3: TGCGCCAGCAGCCAAGAGCTACAGGGCAACTATGGCTACACCTTC.

Here the CDR3 reads CASSPPTGWPHRPQHF. CDR3 bases: TGTGCCAGCAGCCCGCCAACAGGTTGGCCTCATCGGCCCCAGCATTTT. The chain couples TRBV5-6 to TRBJ1-5, with D tentatively TRBD1 (5 bases). The ends were cut back, 4 bases at V and 9 bases at J, with 23 bases in the middle. The germline gives CDR1 SGHDT, CDR2 YYEEEE. The CDR3 extends over 16 amino acids.

This clone was seen at least ten times. The chain joins TRBV18 to TRBJ2-7; 7 bases are a match to TRBD1. CDR3 size: 15 residues. Germline CDR1 reads KGHSH; CDR2 reads LQKENI. J gave up 3 bases and V 3 bases, and 8 bases lay outside the gene matches. The CDR3: CASSPTGQTFYEQYF. CDR3 coding DNA: TGTGCCAGCTCACCGACGGGACAGACCTTCTACGAGCAGTACTTC.